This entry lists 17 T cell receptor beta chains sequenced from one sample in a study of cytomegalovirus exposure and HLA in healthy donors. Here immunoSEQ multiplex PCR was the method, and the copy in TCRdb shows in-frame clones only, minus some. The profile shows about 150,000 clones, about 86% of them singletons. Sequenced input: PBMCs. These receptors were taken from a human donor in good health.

The CDR3 loop is CASTPKAANTEAFF. The DNA for the CDR3 is TGTGCCAGCACCCCGAAGGCGGCGAACACTGAAGCTTTCTTT. The chain couples TRBV5-6 to TRBJ1-1; D is unresolved. This CDR3 region has 14 residues. Germline CDR1 SGHDT, CDR2 YYEEEE. V dropped 6 bases and J dropped 1 base, with 13 bases sitting between them. The full variable domain, rest sourced from reference TRBV5-6 and TRBJ1-1, is DAGVTQSPTHLIKTRGQQVTLRCSPKSGHDTVSWYQQALGQGPQFIFQYYEEEERQRGNFPDRFSGHQFPNYSSELNVNALLLGDSALYLCASTPKAANTEAFFGQGTRLTVV.

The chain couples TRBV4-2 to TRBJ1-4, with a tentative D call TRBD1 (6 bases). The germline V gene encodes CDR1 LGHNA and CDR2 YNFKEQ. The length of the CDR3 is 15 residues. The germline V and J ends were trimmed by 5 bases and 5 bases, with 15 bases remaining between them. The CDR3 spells CASSYQQGVNEKLFF. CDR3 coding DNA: TGTGCCAGCAGCTACCAACAGGGTGTAAATGAAAAACTGTTTTTT.

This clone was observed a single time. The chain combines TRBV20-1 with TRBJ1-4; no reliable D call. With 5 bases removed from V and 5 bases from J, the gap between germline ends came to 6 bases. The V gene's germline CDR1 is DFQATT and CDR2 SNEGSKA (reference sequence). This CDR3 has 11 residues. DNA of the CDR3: TGCAGTGCTCCTAGAAATGAAAAACTGTTTTTT. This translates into CSAPRNEKLFF.

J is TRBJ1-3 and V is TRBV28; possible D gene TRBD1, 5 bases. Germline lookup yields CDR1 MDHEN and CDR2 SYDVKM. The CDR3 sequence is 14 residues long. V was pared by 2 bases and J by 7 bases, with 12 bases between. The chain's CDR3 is CASSLTRQRNTIYF. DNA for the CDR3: TGTGCCAGCAGTTTAACCCGACAGAGGAACACCATATATTTT.

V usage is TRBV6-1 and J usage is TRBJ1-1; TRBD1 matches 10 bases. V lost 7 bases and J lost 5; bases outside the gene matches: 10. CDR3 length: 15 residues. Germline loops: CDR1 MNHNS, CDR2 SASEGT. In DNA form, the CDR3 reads TGTGCCAGCAAACAGACAGGGGGCCTTATAACTGAAGCTTTCTTT. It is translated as CASKQTGGLITEAFF.

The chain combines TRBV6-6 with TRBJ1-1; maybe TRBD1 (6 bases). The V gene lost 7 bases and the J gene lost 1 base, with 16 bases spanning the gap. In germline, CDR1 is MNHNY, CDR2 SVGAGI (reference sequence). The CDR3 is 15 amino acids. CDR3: CASTRGARPNTEAFF. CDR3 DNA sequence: TGTGCCAGCACGCGGGGGGCGAGACCGAACACTGAAGCTTTCTTT.

The CDR3 DNA reads TGTGCCAGCAGCGTCGAGACTAGATATACGCAGTATTTT. It yields the protein CASSVETRYTQYF. This chain uses TRBV9 with TRBJ2-3, with D possibly being TRBD2 (6 bases). V was cut by 2 bases and J by 7 bases, with 11 bases left in between. The CDR3 contains 13 residues. Germline V gene sequence: CDR1 SGDLS, CDR2 YYNGEE.

CDR3 sequence: CASSLNRDSYEQYF. The CDR3 bases are TGTGCCAGCAGCTTAAACAGGGACTCCTACGAGCAGTACTTC. The chain carries TRBV7-3 and TRBJ2-7, with a tentative D call TRBD1 (6 bases). Germline CDR1 is SGHTA and CDR2 is FQGTGA. The V end was cut by 1 base, the J end by 0 bases, with 7 bases between. The CDR3 contains 14 residues.

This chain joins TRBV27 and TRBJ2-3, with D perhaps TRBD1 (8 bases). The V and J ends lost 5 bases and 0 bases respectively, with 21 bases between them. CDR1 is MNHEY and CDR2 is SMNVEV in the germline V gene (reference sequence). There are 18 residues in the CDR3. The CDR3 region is CASSAGTGLETSTDTQYF. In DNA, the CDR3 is TGTGCCAGCAGTGCCGGGACAGGACTAGAAACTAGCACAGATACGCAGTATTTT.

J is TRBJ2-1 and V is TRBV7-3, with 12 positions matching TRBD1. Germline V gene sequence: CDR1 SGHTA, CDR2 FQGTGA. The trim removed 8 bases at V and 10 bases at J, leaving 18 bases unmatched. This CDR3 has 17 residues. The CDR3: CASPASFGTGGKIEQFF. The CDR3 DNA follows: TGTGCCAGCCCAGCCTCCTTCGGGACAGGGGGCAAAATCGAGCAGTTCTTC.

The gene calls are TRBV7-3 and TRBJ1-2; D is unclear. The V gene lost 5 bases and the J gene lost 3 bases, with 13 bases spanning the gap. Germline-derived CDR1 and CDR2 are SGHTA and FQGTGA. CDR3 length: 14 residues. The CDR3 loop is CASSPEEGDYGYTF. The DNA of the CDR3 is TGTGCCAGCAGCCCCGAGGAGGGTGACTATGGCTACACCTTC.

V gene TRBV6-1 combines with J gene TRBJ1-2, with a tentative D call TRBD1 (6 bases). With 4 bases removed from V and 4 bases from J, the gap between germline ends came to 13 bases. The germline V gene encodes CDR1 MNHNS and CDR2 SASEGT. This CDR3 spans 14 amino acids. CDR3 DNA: TGTGCCAGCAGTGCAGGGGATGGAATCTATGGCTACACCTTC. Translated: CASSAGDGIYGYTF.

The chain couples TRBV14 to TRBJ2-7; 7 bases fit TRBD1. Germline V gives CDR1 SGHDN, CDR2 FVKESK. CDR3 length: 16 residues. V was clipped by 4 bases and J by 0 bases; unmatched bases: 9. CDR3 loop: CASSPGPGTASYEQYF. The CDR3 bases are TGTGCCAGCAGCCCCGGACCCGGGACAGCCTCCTACGAGCAGTACTTC.

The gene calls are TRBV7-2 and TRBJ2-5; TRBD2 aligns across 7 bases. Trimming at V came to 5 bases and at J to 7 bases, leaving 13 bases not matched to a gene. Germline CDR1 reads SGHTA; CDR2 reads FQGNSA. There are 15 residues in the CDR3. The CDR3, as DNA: TGTGCCAGCAGCGCCTCCGGGACTAACGGCGGGACCCAGTACTTC. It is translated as CASSASGTNGGTQYF.

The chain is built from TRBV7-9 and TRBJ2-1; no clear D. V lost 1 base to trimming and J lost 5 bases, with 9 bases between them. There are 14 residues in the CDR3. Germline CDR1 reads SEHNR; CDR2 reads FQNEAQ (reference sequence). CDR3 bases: TGTGCCAGCAGCTTAGTCCTAGAGGACAATGAGCAGTTCTTC. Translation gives CASSLVLEDNEQFF.

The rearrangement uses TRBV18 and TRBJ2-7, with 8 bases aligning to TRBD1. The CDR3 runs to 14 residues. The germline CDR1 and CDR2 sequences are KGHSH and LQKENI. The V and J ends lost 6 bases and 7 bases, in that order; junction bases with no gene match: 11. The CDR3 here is CASSGRTGQGEQYF. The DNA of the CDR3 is TGTGCCAGCTCGGGCCGGACAGGGCAGGGGGAGCAGTACTTC.

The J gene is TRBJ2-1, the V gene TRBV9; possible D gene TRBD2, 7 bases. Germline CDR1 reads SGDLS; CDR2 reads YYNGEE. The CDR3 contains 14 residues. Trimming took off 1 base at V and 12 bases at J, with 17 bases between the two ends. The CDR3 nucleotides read TGTGCCAGCAGCGTATCAGTCGGGGGGCAAGTGCAGTTCTTC. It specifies CASSVSVGGQVQFF.